Below are 13 T cell receptor beta chains sequenced from a single sample in a study of sequential checkpoint blockade in melanoma (dated by TCRdb to 2018 to 2020). The sample's treatment or condition, from its label and the paper: randomized to nivolumab then ipilimumab (arm A) or the reverse (arm B). Library construction relied on the immunoSEQ multiplex PCR assay. Imported from immuneACCESS, the table was reduced by TCRdb to in-frame sequences with V and J called. These copies leave out some clones; in studies compared against another copy, an unresolved V gene accounts for under half, and the cause of the remainder is not known. Present in this sample are some 19,000 clones, approximately 69% of which were seen just once. 18% of the sample is held by the ten biggest clonotypes. The source was CD8+ T cells sorted from blood (inferred from file names), collected from a patient given nivolumab and ipilimumab in sequence. The receptor source for this set is a human donor with melanoma.

V and J are TRBV4-3 and TRBJ2-7; D possibly corresponds to TRBD2 (6 bases). CDR3 length equals 14 residues. The germline V gene encodes CDR1 LGHNA and CDR2 YSLEER. Trimming removed 1 base from V and 3 bases from J, with 10 bases in between. CDR3 nucleotides: TGCGCCAGCAGCCAAGGACTAGGGAGCTACGAGCAGTACTTC. Its protein product is CASSQGLGSYEQYF.

This chain uses TRBV2 with TRBJ2-7; TRBD1 matches 11 bases. This CDR3 has 15 amino acids. The J segment lost 3 bases and the V segment lost 5 bases, leaving 6 bases of the junction unmatched. Looked up from germline, CDR1 is SNHLY and CDR2 is FYNNEI. The DNA for the CDR3 is TGTGCCAGCAGTTACTCCGGGACAGGGGGCTACGAGCAGTACTTC. Translated, it gives CASSYSGTGGYEQYF.

V is TRBV7-9 and J is TRBJ1-2; TRBD1 might be the D (6 bases). This CDR3 contains 16 residues. CDR1 and CDR2 (germline): SEHNR, FQNEAQ (reference sequence). The V end lost 1 base, the J end lost 4 bases, and 16 bases lay between the germline ends. For the CDR3, the DNA is TGTGCCAGCAGCTTAGGCTTGGGGGCAGTGAGCTATGGCTACACCTTC. This gives the protein CASSLGLGAVSYGYTF.

This clone was found a few times. The V call is TRBV4-1, the J call TRBJ1-1; no definite D call. Looked up from germline, CDR1 is MGHRA and CDR2 is YSYEKL. V was clipped by 4 bases and J by 2 bases, with 14 bases between them. The CDR3 length is 15 residues. The CDR3 DNA reads TGCGCCAGCAGCCCTCCGATTTCCAGAAACACTGAAGCTTTCTTT. Its translation is CASSPPISRNTEAFF.

The chain recombines TRBV19 with TRBJ1-5; tentative D call: TRBD1 (5 bases). This CDR3 is built from 13 residues. The V end lost 6 bases, the J end lost 9 bases, and 15 bases lay between the germline ends. Germline V gene data show CDR1 as LNHDA and CDR2 as SQIVND (reference sequence). For the CDR3, the DNA is TGTGCCAGTAGCTATGGGGGGGTGCGGCCCCAGCATTTT. It encodes CASSYGGVRPQHF.

V usage is TRBV19 and J usage is TRBJ2-5; the match to TRBD1 covers 9 bases. The J call may be incorrect, as the DNA end agrees better with TRBJ2-7. CDR1 and CDR2 (germline): LNHDA, SQIVND (reference sequence). The CDR3 length is 17 residues. CDR3 sequence (DNA): TGTGCCAGTAGTATAGATCTATGGACAGGGGAAAAGTACGAGCAGTACTTC. Residues: CASSIDLWTGEKYEQYF.

V gene TRBV19 combines with J gene TRBJ1-5, with unresolved D. CDR1 LNHDA and CDR2 SQIVND come from the germline V gene (reference sequence). V was trimmed by 3 bases and J by 3 bases, leaving 12 bases between them. This CDR3 is built from 15 residues. The chain's CDR3 is CASSMEPNLNQPQHF. The DNA for the CDR3 is TGTGCCAGTAGTATGGAGCCGAATCTCAATCAGCCCCAGCATTTT.

The chain uses TRBV19 and TRBJ2-7; perhaps TRBD1 as D (5 bases). The CDR3 spans 13 residues. Per germline, CDR1 LNHDA and CDR2 SQIVND (reference sequence). The V end was cut by 7 bases, the J end by 5 bases, with 15 bases between. CDR3 nucleotides: TGTGCCAGTACCTCCTCGCAGGGTCACGAGCAGTACTTC. It translates to CASTSSQGHEQYF.

The CDR3 DNA follows: TGTGCCAGCAGGGGGACTTCTACGCATGGCTACACCTTC. Protein sequence: CASRGTSTHGYTF. J is TRBJ1-2 and V is TRBV28; TRBD1 is a possible D gene (5 bases). The germline V and J ends were trimmed by 6 bases and 6 bases, with 14 bases remaining between them. In germline, CDR1 is MDHEN, CDR2 SYDVKM. This CDR3 is built from 13 residues.

The rearrangement uses TRBV7-6 and TRBJ2-1; 9 nucleotides match TRBD2. Losses at the gene ends were 6 bases for V and 3 bases for J; bases not matched to a gene: 9. There are 16 residues in the CDR3. Germline CDR1 is SGHVS and CDR2 is FNYEAQ. The CDR3 is CASSATGGGGYNEQFF. In DNA form, the CDR3 reads TGTGCCAGCAGTGCTACCGGCGGGGGGGGCTACAATGAGCAGTTCTTC.

The chain carries TRBV9 and TRBJ2-7; 7 bases line up with TRBD2. CDR3 length equals 16 residues. The V and J ends lost 2 bases and 2 bases, in that order; junction bases with no gene match: 10. Germline-derived CDR1 and CDR2 are SGDLS and YYNGEE. CDR3 sequence: CASSVAGGSPTYEQYF. The CDR3 region has the DNA TGTGCCAGCAGCGTCGCCGGGGGGTCCCCTACCTACGAGCAGTACTTC.

The chain links TRBV2 to TRBJ2-5; maybe TRBD2 (5 bases). The germline V gene encodes CDR1 SNHLY and CDR2 FYNNEI. This CDR3 is built from 12 residues. V lost 8 bases and J 7 bases, leaving 14 bases between the germline ends. The CDR3 DNA follows: TGTGCCAGCGTCGGCCCCGAGGGGACCCAGTACTTC. Protein product: CASVGPEGTQYF.

Points on this clone: Different DNA sequences within this sample yield the same CDR3. The gene calls are TRBV9 and TRBJ2-3, with D uncertain. V lost 0 bases to trimming and J lost 0 bases, with 11 bases between them. Germline V gene lookup returns CDR1 SGDLS and CDR2 YYNGEE. This CDR3 comprises 16 residues. The CDR3 DNA sequence: TGTGCCAGCAGCGTAGAAGGAACAGCTAGCACAGATACGCAGTATTTT. Amino acid sequence: CASSVEGTASTDTQYF.